One sample yielded the 2 T cell receptor beta chains listed below, sequenced in a study of blood T cell repertoires in COVID-19. Libraries were prepared by immunoSEQ multiplex PCR; TCRdb keeps only in-frame clonotypes and omits some of them. The table lists under 250,000 clones, roughly 80% of them singletons. Sequencing used peripheral blood. The receptors here all came from a woman in her 70s with active or convalescent COVID-19.

This clone came up once. V and J are TRBV28 and TRBJ2-7, with TRBD2 matching over 10 bases. Germline V CDR1 and CDR2: MDHEN, SYDVKM. J was trimmed by 0 bases and V by 6 bases; bases with no gene match: 5. The length of the CDR3 is 15 residues. In DNA form, the CDR3 reads TGTGCCAGCAGCCGTAGCGGGGGGTCCTCCTACGAGCAGTACTTC. Translation gives CASSRSGGSSYEQYF.

The CDR3 is CASSQPGLYNEQFF. The CDR3 coding sequence is TGTGCCAGCAGCCAACCGGGACTTTACAATGAGCAGTTCTTC. The J gene is TRBJ2-1, the V gene TRBV3-1 (or the pseudogene TRBV3-2), with D perhaps TRBD2 (6 bases). Germline CDR1 and CDR2: LGHDT and YNNKEL (reference sequence). The V and J ends lost 2 bases and 4 bases respectively, with 9 bases between them. The length of the CDR3 is 14 residues.